This T cell receptor beta chain is from a study of T cell repertoires in cytomegalovirus infection. Looking at the study overall: As its CMV epitopes, the study selected recently identified HLA-C-restricted and well-studied HLA-B-restricted targets. CMV infection and matching HLA type were both indicated by public TCR beta signatures.

Findings and caveats of the study: HLA-C-restricted CMV-specific TCR beta clonotypes were dominant in the ex vivo response.

In this sample, this clonotype turned up a few times. Its antigen is not known. MiXCR, run by TCRdb on the reads, gives a single entry per CDR3 protein. The sample gives 450,000 to 600,000 distinct CDR3 sequences, 30% to 40% of which show up once; about 17% is in the top ten. Sample: cultured PBMCs, taken from culture after CMV antigen stimulation. The receptor was derived from a human donor in good health (CMV status not recorded). Some clones in this sample may be carry-over from other donors' samples.

This chain's CDR3 is CASKRTDDTEAFF. CDR3 coding DNA: TGTGCCAGCAAGCGGACGGACGACACTGAAGCTTTCTTT. The chain has TRBV12-3 or TRBV12-4 and TRBJ1-1; no reliable D call. The CDR3 spans 13 residues. The V gene lost 7 bases and the J gene lost 3 bases, with 12 bases spanning the gap.